This TCR beta chain was captured by sequencing in a study of CD4+ T cells in melanoma. Concerning this clone itself: Its specificity is not known.

Profiling relied on immunoSEQ multiplex PCR, and the TCRdb table lists in-frame clones only, not all of them. The sample has about 50,000 clones, roughly nine tenths seen once. Study results and limitations: A reported correlation linked neoantigen-specific CD4+ T cells to CD8+, macrophage and B cell function.

Germline V gives CDR1 MNHNS, CDR2 SASEGT. The CDR3 sequence is 14 residues long. V was clipped by 6 bases and J by 5 bases; unmatched bases: 6. Sequencing was carried out using peripheral blood. This sequence was found in a human donor with melanoma. The V and J genes are TRBV6-1 and TRBJ1-4; TRBD1 agrees at 7 bases. CDR3 in DNA: TGTGCCAGCAGGCCGGGACAGAGGAATGAAAAACTGTTTTTT. This encodes CASRPGQRNEKLFF.